This T cell receptor (beta chain) was retrieved from a study of cytomegalovirus exposure and HLA in healthy donors. Overall study findings and caveats: A later analysis reported that several of the most significant clusters appeared to be linked to common viral pathogens, among them Epstein-Barr virus. An ancestry cluster, one associated with Asian ancestry, reportedly showed fewer N-insertions than the approximately 670-donor mean in a later analysis. Productive rates of about 90% or about 30% were seen for most TCR beta V segments in an earlier analysis.

As to this clone: Its cognate antigen is unknown.

A multiplex PCR was run with 60 Vbeta primers and 13 Jbeta primers. In the study's own analysis: In a later analysis, about 9.9 million of around 75 million unique beta chains occurred in at least two donors. Only in-frame clones appear in the TCRdb table, and some are missing; sequencing was by immunoSEQ multiplex PCR. The V and J calls and clone size are taken from that table; D and trimming were inferred from the DNA. This sample has approximately 150,000 clones, with roughly two thirds found just once. The TCR originated in a woman in her thirties or forties in good health and CMV-seropositive. Source material: PBMCs.

This CDR3 reads CASSWLAGIQETQYF. In nucleotides, the CDR3 is TGTGCCAGCAGCTGGCTAGCGGGGATCCAAGAGACCCAGTACTTC. This chain uses TRBV5-4 with TRBJ2-5; 9 nucleotides agree with TRBD2. Germline loops: CDR1 SGHNT, CDR2 YYREEE (reference sequence). The V and J ends lost 3 bases and 1 base, in that order; junction bases with no gene match: 4. The CDR3 covers 15 residues.